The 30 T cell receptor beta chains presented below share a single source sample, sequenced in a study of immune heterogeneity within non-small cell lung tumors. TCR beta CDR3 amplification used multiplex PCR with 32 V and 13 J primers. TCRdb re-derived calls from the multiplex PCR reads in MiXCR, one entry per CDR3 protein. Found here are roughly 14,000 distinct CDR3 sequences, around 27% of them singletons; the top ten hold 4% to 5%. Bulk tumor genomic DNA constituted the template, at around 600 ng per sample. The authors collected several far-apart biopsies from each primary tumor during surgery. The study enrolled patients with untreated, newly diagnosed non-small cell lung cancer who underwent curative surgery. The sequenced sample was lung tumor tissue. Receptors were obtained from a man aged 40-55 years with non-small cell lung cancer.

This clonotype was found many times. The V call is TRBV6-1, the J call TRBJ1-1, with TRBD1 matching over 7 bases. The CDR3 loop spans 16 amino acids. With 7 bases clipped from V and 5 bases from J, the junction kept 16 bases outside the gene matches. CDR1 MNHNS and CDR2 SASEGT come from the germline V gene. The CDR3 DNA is TGTGCCAGCACCCGAAGAACCGGGACAGCGTCTACTGAAGCTTTCTTT. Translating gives CASTRRTGTASTEAFF.

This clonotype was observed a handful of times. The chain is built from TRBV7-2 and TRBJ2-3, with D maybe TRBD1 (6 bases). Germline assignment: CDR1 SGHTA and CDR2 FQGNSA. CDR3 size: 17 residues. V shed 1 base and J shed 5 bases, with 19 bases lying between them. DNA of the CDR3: TGTGCCAGCAGCTTAGTGTTTCGTCCCAGGGGAAAAGATACGCAGTATTTT. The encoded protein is CASSLVFRPRGKDTQYF.

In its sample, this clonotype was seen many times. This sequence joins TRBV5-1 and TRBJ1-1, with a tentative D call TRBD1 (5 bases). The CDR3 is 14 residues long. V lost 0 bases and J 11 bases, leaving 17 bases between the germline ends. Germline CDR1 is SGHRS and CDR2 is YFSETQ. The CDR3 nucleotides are TGCGCCAGCAGCTTGGGCTGGACAAACACGGAGGCTTTCTTT. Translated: CASSLGWTNTEAFF. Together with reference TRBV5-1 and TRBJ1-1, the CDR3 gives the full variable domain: KAGVTQTPRYLIKTRGQQVTLSCSPISGHRSVSWYQQTPGQGLQFLFEYFSETQRNKGNFPGRFSGRQFSNSRSEMNVSTLELGDSALYLCASSLGWTNTEAFFGQGTRLTVV.

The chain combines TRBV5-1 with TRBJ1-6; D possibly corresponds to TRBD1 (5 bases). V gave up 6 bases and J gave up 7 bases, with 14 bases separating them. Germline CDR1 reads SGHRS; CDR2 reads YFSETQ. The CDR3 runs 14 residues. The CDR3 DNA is TGCGCCAGCATCCTAGGACATTCGAATTCACCCCTCCACTTT. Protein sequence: CASILGHSNSPLHF.

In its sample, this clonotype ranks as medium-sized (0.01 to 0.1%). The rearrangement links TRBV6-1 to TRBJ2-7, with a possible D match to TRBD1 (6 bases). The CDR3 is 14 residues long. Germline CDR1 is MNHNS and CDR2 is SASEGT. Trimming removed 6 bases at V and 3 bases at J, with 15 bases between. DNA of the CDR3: TGTGCCAGCAGCTACACGGGACAAGTCTACGAGCAGTACTTC. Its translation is CASSYTGQVYEQYF.

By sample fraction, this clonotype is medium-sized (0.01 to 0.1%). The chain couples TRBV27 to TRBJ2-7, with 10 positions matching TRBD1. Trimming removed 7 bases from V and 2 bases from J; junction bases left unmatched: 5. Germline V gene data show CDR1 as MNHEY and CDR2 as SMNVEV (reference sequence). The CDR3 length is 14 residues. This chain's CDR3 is CASKKGTGAYEQYF. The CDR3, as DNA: TGTGCCAGCAAAAAAGGGACAGGGGCCTACGAGCAGTACTTC.

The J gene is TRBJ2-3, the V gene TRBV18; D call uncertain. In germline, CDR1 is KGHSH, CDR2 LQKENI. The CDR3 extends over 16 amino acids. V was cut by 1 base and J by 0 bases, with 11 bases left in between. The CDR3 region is CASSPHVPISTDTQYF. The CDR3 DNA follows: TGTGCCAGCTCACCACACGTTCCAATTAGCACAGATACGCAGTATTTT. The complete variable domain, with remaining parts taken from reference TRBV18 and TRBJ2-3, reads NAGVMQNPRHLVRRRGQEARLRCSPMKGHSHVYWYRQLPEEGLKFMVYLQKENIIDESGMPKERFSAEFPKEGPSILRIQQVVRGDSAAYFCASSPHVPISTDTQYFGPGTRLTVL.

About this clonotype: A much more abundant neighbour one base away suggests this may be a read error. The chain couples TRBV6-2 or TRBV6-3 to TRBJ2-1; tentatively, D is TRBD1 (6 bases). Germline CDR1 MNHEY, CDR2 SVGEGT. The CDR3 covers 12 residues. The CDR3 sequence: CASRKRDNGQFF. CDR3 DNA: TGTGCCAGCAGAAAACGGGACAATGGGCAGTTCTTC.

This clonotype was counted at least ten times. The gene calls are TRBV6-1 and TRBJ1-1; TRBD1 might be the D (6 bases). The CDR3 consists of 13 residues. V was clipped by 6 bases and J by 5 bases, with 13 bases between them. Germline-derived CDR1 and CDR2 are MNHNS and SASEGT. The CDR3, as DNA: TGTGCCAGCAGGTCTACAGGGAGGACTGAAGCTTTCTTT. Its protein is CASRSTGRTEAFF.

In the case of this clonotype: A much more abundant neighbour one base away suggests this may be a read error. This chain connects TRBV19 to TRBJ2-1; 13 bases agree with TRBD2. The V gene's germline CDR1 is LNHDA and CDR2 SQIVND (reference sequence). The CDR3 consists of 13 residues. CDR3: CDSGTSGNNEQFF. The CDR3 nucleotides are TGTGACAGTGGGACTAGCGGGAACAATGAGCAGTTCTTC. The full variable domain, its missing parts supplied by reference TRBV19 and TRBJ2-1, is DGGITQSPKYLFRKEGQNVTLSCEQNLNHDAMYWYRQDPGQGLRLIYYSQIVNDFQKGDIAEGYSVSREKKESFPLTVTSAQKNPTAFYLCDSGTSGNNEQFFGPGTRLTVL.

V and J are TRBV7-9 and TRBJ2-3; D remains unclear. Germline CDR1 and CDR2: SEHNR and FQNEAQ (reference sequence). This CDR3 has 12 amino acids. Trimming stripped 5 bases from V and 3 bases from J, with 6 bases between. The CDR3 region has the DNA TGTGCCAGCAGCCGGTCGACAGATACGCAGTATTTT. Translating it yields CASSRSTDTQYF.

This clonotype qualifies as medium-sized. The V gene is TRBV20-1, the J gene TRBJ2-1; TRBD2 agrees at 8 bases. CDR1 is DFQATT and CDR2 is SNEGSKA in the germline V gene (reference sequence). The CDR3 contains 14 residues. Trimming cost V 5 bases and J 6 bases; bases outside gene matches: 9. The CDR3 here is CSASGERETNEQFF. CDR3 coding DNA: TGCAGTGCTTCTGGGGAGCGGGAGACCAATGAGCAGTTCTTC.

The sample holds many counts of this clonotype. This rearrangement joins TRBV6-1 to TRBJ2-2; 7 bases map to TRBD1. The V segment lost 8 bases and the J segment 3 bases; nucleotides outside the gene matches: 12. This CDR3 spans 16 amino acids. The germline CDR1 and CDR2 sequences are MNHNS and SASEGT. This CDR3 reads CASGRKGGVDTGELFF. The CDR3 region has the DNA TGTGCCAGCGGCAGAAAAGGGGGCGTAGACACCGGGGAGCTGTTTTTT.

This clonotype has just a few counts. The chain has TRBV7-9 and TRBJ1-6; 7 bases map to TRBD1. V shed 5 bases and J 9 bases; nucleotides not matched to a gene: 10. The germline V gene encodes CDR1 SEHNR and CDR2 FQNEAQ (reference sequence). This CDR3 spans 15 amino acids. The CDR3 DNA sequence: TGTGCCAGCAGCCCCGGGACAGAACGTATTTCACCCCTCCACTTT. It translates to CASSPGTERISPLHF.

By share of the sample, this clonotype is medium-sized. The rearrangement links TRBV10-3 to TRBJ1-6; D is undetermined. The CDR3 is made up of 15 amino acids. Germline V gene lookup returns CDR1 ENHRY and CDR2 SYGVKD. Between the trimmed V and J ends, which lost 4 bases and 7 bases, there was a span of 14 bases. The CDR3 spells CAISVGGPSNSPLHF. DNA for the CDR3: TGTGCCATCAGTGTGGGAGGGCCCTCGAATTCACCCCTCCACTTT.

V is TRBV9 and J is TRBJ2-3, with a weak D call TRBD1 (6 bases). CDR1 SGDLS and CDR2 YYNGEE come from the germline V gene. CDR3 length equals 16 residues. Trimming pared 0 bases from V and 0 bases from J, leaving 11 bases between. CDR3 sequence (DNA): TGTGCCAGCAGCGTAGGCCCAGGGGTTAGCACAGATACGCAGTATTTT. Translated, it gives CASSVGPGVSTDTQYF.

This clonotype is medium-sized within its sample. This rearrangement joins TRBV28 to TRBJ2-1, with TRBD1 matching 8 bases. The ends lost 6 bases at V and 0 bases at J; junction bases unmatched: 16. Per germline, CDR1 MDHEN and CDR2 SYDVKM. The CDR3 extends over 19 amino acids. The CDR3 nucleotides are TGTGCCAGCAGCCTTCACGGGCAGGGGGCAGGGAGCTCCTACAATGAGCAGTTCTTC. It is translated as CASSLHGQGAGSSYNEQFF.

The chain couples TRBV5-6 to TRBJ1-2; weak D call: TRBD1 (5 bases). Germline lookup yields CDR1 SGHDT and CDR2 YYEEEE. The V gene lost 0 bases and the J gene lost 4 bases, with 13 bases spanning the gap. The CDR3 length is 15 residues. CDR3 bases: TGTGCCAGCAGCTTGGACAGGTGGAAGACCTATGGCTACACCTTC. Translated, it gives CASSLDRWKTYGYTF.

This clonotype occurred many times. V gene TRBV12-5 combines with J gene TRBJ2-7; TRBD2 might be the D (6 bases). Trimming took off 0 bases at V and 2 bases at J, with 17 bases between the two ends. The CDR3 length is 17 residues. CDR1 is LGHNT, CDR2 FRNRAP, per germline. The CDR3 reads CASGLVLGASETYEQYF. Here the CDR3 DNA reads TGTGCTAGTGGTTTGGTACTCGGAGCTAGCGAGACCTACGAGCAGTACTTC.

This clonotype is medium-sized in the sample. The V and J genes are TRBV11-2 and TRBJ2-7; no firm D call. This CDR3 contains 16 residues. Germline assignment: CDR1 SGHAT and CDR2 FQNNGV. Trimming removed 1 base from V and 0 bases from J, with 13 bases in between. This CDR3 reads CASSLVGQVSSYEQYF. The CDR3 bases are TGTGCCAGCAGCTTAGTCGGGCAAGTTAGCTCCTACGAGCAGTACTTC.

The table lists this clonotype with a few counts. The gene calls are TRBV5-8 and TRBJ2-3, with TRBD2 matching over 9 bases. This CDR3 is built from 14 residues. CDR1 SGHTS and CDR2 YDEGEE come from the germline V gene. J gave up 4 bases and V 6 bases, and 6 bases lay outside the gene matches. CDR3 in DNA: TGTGCCAGCATAGGATGGACTAGCGCAGATACGCAGTATTTT. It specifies CASIGWTSADTQYF.

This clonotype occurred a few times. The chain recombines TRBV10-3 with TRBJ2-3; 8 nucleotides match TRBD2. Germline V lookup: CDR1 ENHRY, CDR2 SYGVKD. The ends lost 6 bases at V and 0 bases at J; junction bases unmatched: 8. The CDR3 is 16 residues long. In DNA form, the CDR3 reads TGTGCCATCAGACGATCCGCTAGCGGGAGCACAGATACGCAGTATTTT. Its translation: CAIRRSASGSTDTQYF.

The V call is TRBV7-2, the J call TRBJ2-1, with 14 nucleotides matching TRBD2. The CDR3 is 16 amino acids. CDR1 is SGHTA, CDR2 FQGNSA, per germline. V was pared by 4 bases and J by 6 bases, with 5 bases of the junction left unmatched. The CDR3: CASSSPGTSGSNEQFF. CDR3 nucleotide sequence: TGTGCCAGCAGCTCACCGGGGACTAGCGGGAGCAATGAGCAGTTCTTC.

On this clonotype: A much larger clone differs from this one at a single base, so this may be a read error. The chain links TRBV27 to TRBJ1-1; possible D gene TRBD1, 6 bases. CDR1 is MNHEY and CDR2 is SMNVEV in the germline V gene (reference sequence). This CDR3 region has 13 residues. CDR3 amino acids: CASSLDWDTEPFF. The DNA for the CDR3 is TGTGCCAGCAGTTTAGATTGGGACACTGAACCTTTCTTT.

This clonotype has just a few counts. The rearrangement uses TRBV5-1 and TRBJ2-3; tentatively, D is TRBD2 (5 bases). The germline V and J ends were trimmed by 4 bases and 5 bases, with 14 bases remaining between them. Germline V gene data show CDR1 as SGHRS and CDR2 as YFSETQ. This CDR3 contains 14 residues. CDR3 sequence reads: CASSPYTGKDTQYF. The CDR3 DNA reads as TGCGCCAGCAGCCCGTACACGGGGAAAGATACGCAGTATTTT.

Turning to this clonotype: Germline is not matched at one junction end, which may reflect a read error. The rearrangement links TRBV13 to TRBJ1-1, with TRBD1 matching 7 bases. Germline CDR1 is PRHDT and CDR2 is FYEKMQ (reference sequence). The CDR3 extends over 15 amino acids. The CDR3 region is CASSSRQGGNTEALF. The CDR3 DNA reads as TGTGCCAGCAGCTCTCGACAGGGAGGGAACACTGAAGCTTTGTTT.

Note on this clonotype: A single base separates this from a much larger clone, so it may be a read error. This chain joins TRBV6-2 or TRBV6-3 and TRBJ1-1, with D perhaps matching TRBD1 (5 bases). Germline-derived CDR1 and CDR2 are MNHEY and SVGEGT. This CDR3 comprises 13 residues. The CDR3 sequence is CASSVGPRAESFF. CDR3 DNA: TGTGCCAGCAGTGTGGGACCGAGAGCTGAATCTTTCTTT.

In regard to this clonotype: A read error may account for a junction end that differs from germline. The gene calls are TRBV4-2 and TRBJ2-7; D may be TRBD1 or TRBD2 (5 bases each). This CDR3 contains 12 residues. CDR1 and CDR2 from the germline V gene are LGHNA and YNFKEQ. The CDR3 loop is CASNQGDSDPYF. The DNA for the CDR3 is TGTGCCAGCAACCAAGGGGATAGCGATCCGTACTTC.

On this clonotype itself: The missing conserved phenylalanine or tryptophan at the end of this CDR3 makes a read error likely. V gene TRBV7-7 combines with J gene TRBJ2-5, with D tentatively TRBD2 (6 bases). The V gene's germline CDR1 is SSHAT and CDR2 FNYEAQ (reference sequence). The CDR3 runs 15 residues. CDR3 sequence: CASSLGGAGRETQYL. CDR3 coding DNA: TGTGCTAGCAGCTTAGGAGGGGCAGGAAGAGAGACCCAGTACCTC.

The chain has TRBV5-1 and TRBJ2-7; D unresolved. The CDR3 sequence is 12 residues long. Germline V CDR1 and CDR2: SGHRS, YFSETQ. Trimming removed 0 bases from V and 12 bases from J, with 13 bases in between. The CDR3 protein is CASSLGYATRYF. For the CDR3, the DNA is TGCGCCAGCAGCTTGGGGTATGCCACGCGGTACTTC.